This T cell receptor beta chain is from a study of T cell responses to AZD1222 COVID-19 vaccine. This CDR3 has 13 residues. V shed 2 bases and J shed 3 bases, with 7 bases lying between them. From germline, CDR1 is MNHNY and CDR2 SVGAGI (reference sequence). Assay used: immunoSEQ multiplex PCR; TCRdb lists only in-frame clones, some missing. The sample comprises 140,000 or so clones, approximately 91% of which are singletons, and around 1.8% rests with the top ten. This clone was observed a few times. The antigen is undetermined. General study points: Unmutated regions of variants are reportedly targeted by nearly half of spike-specific TCRs. Possibly, clonal diversity was underestimated; donors were largely white British and included more females.

The sequences come from peripheral blood, collected 28 days after the second AZD1222 dose. The chain recombines TRBV6-6 with TRBJ1-1; TRBD1 might be the D (6 bases). The origin of this receptor is an adult who received the AZD1222 COVID-19 vaccine. In DNA, the CDR3 is TGTGCCAGCAGTTACGAGGGGGACACTGAAGCTTTCTTT. It encodes CASSYEGDTEAFF.